The T cell receptor (beta chain) under discussion was sequenced for a study of control samples from healthy donors and cancer patients. Using immunoSEQ multiplex PCR, the repertoire was profiled, and TCRdb retains in-frame clones only, with some absent. The profile shows over 100,000 clones, about 90% of them singletons. V shed 0 bases and J shed 5 bases, with 11 bases lying between them. The CDR3 contains 15 residues. Germline V gene sequence: CDR1 SGDLS, CDR2 YYNGEE. The sequenced sample consisted of blood. The chain is built from TRBV9 and TRBJ2-2, with D maybe TRBD2 (6 bases). The sequence came from a woman aged 18-35 years in good health. The CDR3 spells CASSVGGGSTGELFF. The CDR3 nucleotides are TGTGCCAGCAGCGTAGGCGGAGGGAGTACCGGGGAGCTGTTTTTT.